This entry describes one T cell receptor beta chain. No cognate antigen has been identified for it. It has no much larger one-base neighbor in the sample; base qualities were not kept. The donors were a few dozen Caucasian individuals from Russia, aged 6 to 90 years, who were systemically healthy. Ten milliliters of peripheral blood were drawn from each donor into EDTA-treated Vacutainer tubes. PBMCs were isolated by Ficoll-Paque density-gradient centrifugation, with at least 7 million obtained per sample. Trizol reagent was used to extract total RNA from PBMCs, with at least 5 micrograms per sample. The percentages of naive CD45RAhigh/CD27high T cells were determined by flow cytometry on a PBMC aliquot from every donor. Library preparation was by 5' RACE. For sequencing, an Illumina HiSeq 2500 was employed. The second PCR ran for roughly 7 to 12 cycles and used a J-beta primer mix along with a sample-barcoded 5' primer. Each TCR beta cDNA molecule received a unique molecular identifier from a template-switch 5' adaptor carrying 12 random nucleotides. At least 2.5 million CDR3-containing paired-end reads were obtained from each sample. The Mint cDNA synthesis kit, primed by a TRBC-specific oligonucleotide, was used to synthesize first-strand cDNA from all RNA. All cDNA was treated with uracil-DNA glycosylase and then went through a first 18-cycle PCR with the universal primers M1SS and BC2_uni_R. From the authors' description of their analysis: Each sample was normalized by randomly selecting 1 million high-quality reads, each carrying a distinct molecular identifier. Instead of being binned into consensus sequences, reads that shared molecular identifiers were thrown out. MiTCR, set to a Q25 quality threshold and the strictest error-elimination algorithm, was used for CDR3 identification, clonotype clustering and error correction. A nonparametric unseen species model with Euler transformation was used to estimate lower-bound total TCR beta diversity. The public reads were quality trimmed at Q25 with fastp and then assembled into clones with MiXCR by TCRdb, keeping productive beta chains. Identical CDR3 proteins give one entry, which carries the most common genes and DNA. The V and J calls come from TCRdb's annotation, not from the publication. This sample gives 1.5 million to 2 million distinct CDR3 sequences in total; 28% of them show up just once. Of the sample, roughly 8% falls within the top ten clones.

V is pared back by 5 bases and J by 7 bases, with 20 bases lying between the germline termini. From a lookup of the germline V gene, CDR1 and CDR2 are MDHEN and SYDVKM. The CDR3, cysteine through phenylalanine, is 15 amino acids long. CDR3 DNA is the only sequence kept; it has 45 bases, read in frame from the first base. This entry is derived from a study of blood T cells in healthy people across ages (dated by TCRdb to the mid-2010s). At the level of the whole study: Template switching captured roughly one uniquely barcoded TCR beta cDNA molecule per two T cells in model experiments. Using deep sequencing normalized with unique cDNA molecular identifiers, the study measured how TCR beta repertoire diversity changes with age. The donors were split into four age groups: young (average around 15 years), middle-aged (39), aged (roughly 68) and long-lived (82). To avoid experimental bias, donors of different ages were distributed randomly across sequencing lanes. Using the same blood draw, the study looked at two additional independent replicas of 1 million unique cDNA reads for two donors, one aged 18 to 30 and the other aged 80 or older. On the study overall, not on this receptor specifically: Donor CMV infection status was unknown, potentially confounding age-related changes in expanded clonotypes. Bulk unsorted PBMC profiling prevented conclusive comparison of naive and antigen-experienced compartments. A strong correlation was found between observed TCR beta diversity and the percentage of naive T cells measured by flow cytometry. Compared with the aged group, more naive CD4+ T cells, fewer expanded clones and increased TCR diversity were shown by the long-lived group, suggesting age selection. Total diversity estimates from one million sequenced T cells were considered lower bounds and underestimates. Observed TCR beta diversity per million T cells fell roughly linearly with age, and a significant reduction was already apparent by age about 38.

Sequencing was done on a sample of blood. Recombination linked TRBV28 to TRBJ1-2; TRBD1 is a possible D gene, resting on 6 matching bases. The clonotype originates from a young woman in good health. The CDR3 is CASSGGGVSWSGYTF. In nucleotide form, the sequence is TGTGCCAGCAGTGGGGGGGGCGTAAGTTGGTCTGGCTACACCTTC.